This passage covers 24 T cell receptor beta chains from one sample sequenced in a study of blood T cell repertoires in COVID-19. Data came from immunoSEQ multiplex PCR; TCRdb stores just in-frame clones and leaves some out. The sample lists hundreds of thousands of clones, almost 90% occurring once. Sequencing input: peripheral blood. All receptors come from a woman in her 70s with COVID-19, enrolled during active disease.

The DNA of the CDR3 is TGTGCCAGCAGCCTAATCTCGCCGGGACAGGGGCTCTCCTACGAGCAGTACTTC. Amino acids: CASSLISPGQGLSYEQYF. The rearrangement uses TRBV28 and TRBJ2-7; 10 bases are shared with TRBD1. Germline loops: CDR1 MDHEN, CDR2 SYDVKM. J lost 0 bases, V lost 6 bases, and 14 bases had no gene match. CDR3 length: 18 residues. Based on the CDR3 plus reference TRBV28 and TRBJ2-7, the full variable domain is DVKVTQSSRYLVKRTGEKVFLECVQDMDHENMFWYRQDPGLGLRLIYFSYDVKMKEKGDIPEGYSVSREKKERFSLILESASTNQTSMYLCASSLISPGQGLSYEQYFGPGTRLTVT.

The V gene is TRBV30, the J gene TRBJ1-2; no firm D call. V shed 2 bases and J shed 1 base, with 11 bases lying between them. The CDR3 sequence is 14 residues long. Germline V lookup: CDR1 GTSNPN, CDR2 SVGIG (reference sequence). The CDR3, as DNA: TGTGCCTGGAGTCTCCCTCAGATTAACTATGGCTACACCTTC. Translated, it gives CAWSLPQINYGYTF.

The chain couples TRBV29-1 to TRBJ2-3; no reliable D call. CDR3 length: 11 amino acids. V dropped 4 bases and J dropped 6 bases, with 8 bases sitting between them. The germline CDR1 and CDR2 sequences are SQVTM and ANQGSEA. In nucleotides, the CDR3 is TGCAGCGTTGGGGCGTGGGATACGCAGTATTTT. It is translated as CSVGAWDTQYF.

The chain carries TRBV30 and TRBJ1-2; possible D gene TRBD1, 6 bases. Germline values: CDR1 GTSNPN, CDR2 SVGIG (reference sequence). V shed 2 bases and J shed 14 bases, with 15 bases lying between them. CDR3 length equals 11 residues. CDR3 sequence: CAWSNMGARTF. The CDR3 nucleotides read TGTGCCTGGAGTAATATGGGGGCGAGAACCTTC. The full variable domain, its missing parts supplied by reference TRBV30 and TRBJ1-2, is SQTIHQWPATLVQPVGSPLSLECTVEGTSNPNLYWYRQAAGRGLQLLFYSVGIGQISSEVPQNLSASRPQDRQFILSSKKLLLSDSGFYLCAWSNMGARTFGSGTRLTVV.

Turning to this clone: No conserved phenylalanine or tryptophan ends this CDR3, so it is likely a read error. Because the CDR3's place on the DNA is in doubt, the DNA is left out and the CDR3 is given as listed by TCRdb. The rearrangement joins TRBV24-1 to TRBJ1-1. Germline CDR1 KGHDR, CDR2 SFDVKD. The CDR3 length equals 8 residues, ends included. CDR3 protein: CATGGSPL.

The chain's CDR3 is CASIRGGIFNTEAFF. CDR3 coding DNA: TGTGCCAGTATACGAGGAGGAATTTTCAACACTGAAGCTTTCTTT. The chain recombines TRBV19 with TRBJ1-1; D is uncertain. Deletions cut 7 bases from V and 2 bases from J, with 17 bases between. Germline V gene sequence: CDR1 LNHDA, CDR2 SQIVND (reference sequence). This CDR3 has 15 residues.

The chain employs TRBV4-2 and TRBJ2-1; 8 bases agree with TRBD2. V dropped 0 bases and J dropped 4; count of bases not matched to a gene: 11. The CDR3 runs 18 residues. Germline loops: CDR1 LGHNA, CDR2 YNFKEQ. In nucleotides, the CDR3 is TGTGCCAGCAGCCAAGATTGGTCGGCGGGGGGTATATACAATGAGCAGTTCTTC. Translated, it gives CASSQDWSAGGIYNEQFF.

This chain uses TRBV29-1 with TRBJ2-5; perhaps TRBD1 as D (6 bases). Trimming stripped 3 bases from V and 2 bases from J, with 10 bases between. Germline V gives CDR1 SQVTM, CDR2 ANQGSEA. The CDR3 runs 13 residues. The CDR3 is CSVDSGVQETQYF. The DNA of the CDR3 is TGCAGCGTTGACTCAGGGGTGCAAGAGACCCAGTACTTC.

The CDR3, as DNA: TGTGCCAGTAGTCAGGACAGCTTCAATCAGCCCCAGCATTTT. It specifies CASSQDSFNQPQHF. The chain carries TRBV19 and TRBJ1-5; TRBD1 might be the D (6 bases). The V and J ends lost 5 bases and 3 bases respectively, with 11 bases between them. The CDR3 has 14 amino acids. Germline V gene sequence: CDR1 LNHDA, CDR2 SQIVND (reference sequence).

This clone was seen only once. The chain employs TRBV9 and TRBJ2-7; D is unresolved. V gave up 0 bases and J gave up 2 bases, with 12 bases separating them. Germline V gene data show CDR1 as SGDLS and CDR2 as YYNGEE. This CDR3 comprises 15 residues. The CDR3 coding sequence is TGTGCCAGCAGCGTAGGGTTCGACAAGACCTACGAGCAGTACTTC. This gives the protein CASSVGFDKTYEQYF.

This rearrangement joins TRBV6-2 or TRBV6-3 to TRBJ1-5, with TRBD1 matching 9 bases. Germline loops: CDR1 MNHEY, CDR2 SVGEGT. The V gene end was trimmed by 4 bases and the J gene end by 0 bases; junction bases not matched to a gene: 4. CDR3 length equals 16 residues. DNA for the CDR3: TGTGCCAGCAGTTCCAGGACAGGGGATAGCAATCAGCCCCAGCATTTT. Protein: CASSSRTGDSNQPQHF.

The V call is TRBV10-3, the J call TRBJ1-3; 9 bases fit TRBD1. The CDR3 is 13 residues long. With 8 bases clipped from V and 7 bases from J, the junction kept 6 bases outside the gene matches. The germline gives CDR1 ENHRY, CDR2 SYGVKD. The CDR3 spells CAIGPGTGNTIYF. Written as DNA, the CDR3 is TGTGCCATCGGTCCCGGGACAGGGAACACCATATATTTT.

The gene calls are TRBV10-3 and TRBJ2-1; the match to TRBD1 covers 10 bases. Trimming at V came to 10 bases and at J to 0 bases, leaving 12 bases not matched to a gene. The CDR3 is 17 amino acids. Germline V gene sequence: CDR1 ENHRY, CDR2 SYGVKD. CDR3 nucleotide sequence: TGTGCCACGAACCGACAGGGGGCGAGGGCCTCCTACAATGAGCAGTTCTTC. It encodes CATNRQGARASYNEQFF.

This clone has just a few counts. The rearrangement joins TRBV5-1 to TRBJ1-5; 7 positions agree with TRBD1. The CDR3 runs to 15 residues. CDR1 and CDR2 from the germline V gene are SGHRS and YFSETQ. The trim removed 2 bases at V and 7 bases at J, leaving 9 bases unmatched. As DNA, the CDR3 is TGCGCCAGCAGCTTAGAGGGGGCTCTGAACCAGCCCCAGCATTTT. Its translation is CASSLEGALNQPQHF.

For the CDR3, the DNA is TGTGCCAGCAGTGAAGGGGGGGGCAGGGTGAGAGGCTACACCTTC. Its translation is CASSEGGGRVRGYTF. The rearrangement joins TRBV2 to TRBJ1-2; tentatively, D is TRBD1 (6 bases). The CDR3 spans 15 residues. Germline CDR1 reads SNHLY; CDR2 reads FYNNEI. Between the trimmed V and J ends, which lost 1 base and 8 bases, there was a span of 17 bases.

This rearrangement joins TRBV5-6 to TRBJ1-2; the D is unclear. The V end lost 0 bases, the J end lost 4 bases, and 13 bases lay between the germline ends. CDR1 is SGHDT and CDR2 is YYEEEE in the germline V gene. This CDR3 is 15 amino acids long. CDR3 sequence reads: CASSLVGERSYGYTF. The CDR3 DNA reads TGTGCCAGCAGCTTGGTTGGGGAGAGAAGCTATGGCTACACCTTC.

Note on this clone: Other DNA sequences in this sample translate to the same CDR3. This rearrangement joins TRBV5-1 to TRBJ2-2, with TRBD1 matching 7 bases. This CDR3 is built from 14 residues. Unmatched junction bases numbered 2, after V lost 0 bases and J lost 6 bases. Germline V CDR1 and CDR2: SGHRS, YFSETQ. Written as DNA, the CDR3 is TGCGCCAGCAGCTTGGAGCAGGGGGCCGGGGAGCTGTTTTTT. Translated: CASSLEQGAGELFF.

The J gene is TRBJ2-2, the V gene TRBV6-4, with D possibly matching TRBD1 (7 bases). CDR1 is MRHNA and CDR2 is SNTAGT in the germline V gene. The length of the CDR3 is 16 residues. Trimming stripped 5 bases from V and 0 bases from J, with 13 bases between. DNA of the CDR3: TGTGCCAGCAGTTCCCAGGGGGGCGCGAACACCGGGGAGCTGTTTTTT. Its protein is CASSSQGGANTGELFF.

In regard to this clone: The junction and the germline gene differ at one end; a read error may be behind it. The chain carries TRBV7-2 and TRBJ1-1; D may be TRBD1 (5 bases). Per the germline V gene, CDR1 is SGHTA and CDR2 is FQGNSA. This CDR3 has 15 amino acids. This CDR3 reads CASTLGAAPDTEAFF. The DNA of the CDR3 is TGTGCCAGCACCTTAGGGGCAGCCCCCGACACTGAAGCTTTCTTT.

The chain carries TRBV6-2 or TRBV6-3 and TRBJ2-5; 8 bases agree with TRBD1. CDR1 MNHEY and CDR2 SVGEGT come from the germline V gene. After removal of 5 bases from V and 9 bases from J, the junction contained 11 bases not matched to a gene. This CDR3 is built from 14 residues. CDR3 protein: CASSRPGQAASQYF. CDR3 nucleotide sequence: TGTGCCAGCAGTCGTCCGGGACAGGCGGCATCCCAGTACTTC.

This chain connects TRBV7-9 to TRBJ1-2; 8 bases fit TRBD1. From germline, CDR1 is SEHNR and CDR2 FQNEAQ (reference sequence). V shed 4 bases and J 2 bases; nucleotides not matched to a gene: 6. This CDR3 spans 15 amino acids. The CDR3 DNA reads as TGTGCCAGCAGCTCTCCAGGGGGCGGCAACTATGGCTACACCTTC. Translating it yields CASSSPGGGNYGYTF.

This rearrangement joins TRBV27 to TRBJ2-2; the D gene is possibly TRBD2 (5 bases). There are 15 residues in the CDR3. Germline-derived CDR1 and CDR2 are MNHEY and SMNVEV (reference sequence). V shed 2 bases and J shed 5 bases, with 12 bases lying between them. The CDR3 spells CASSLKTIETGELFF. CDR3 DNA: TGTGCCAGCAGTTTAAAGACTATCGAAACCGGGGAGCTGTTTTTT.

The rearrangement uses TRBV5-6 and TRBJ2-1; no clear D. V lost 2 bases and J 4 bases, leaving 10 bases between the germline ends. Germline V gene lookup returns CDR1 SGHDT and CDR2 YYEEEE. The CDR3 is 14 residues long. The CDR3 coding sequence is TGTGCCAGCAGCTTCAACAGCCTATACAATGAGCAGTTCTTC. It is translated as CASSFNSLYNEQFF.

The chain joins TRBV21-1 to TRBJ1-6; the table assigns TRBD1, which was not confirmed against the DNA. TRBV21-1 is annotated as a pseudogene. There are 17 residues in the CDR3. CDR3 nucleotides: TGTGCCAGCAGCAAAGGGGGCGGTGGGCGACCTAATTCACCCCTCCACTTT. Translating gives CASSKGGGGRPNSPLHF.